A selection of T cell receptor beta chains follows, all from one sample in a study of cytomegalovirus exposure and HLA in healthy donors. Assay: immunoSEQ multiplex PCR; the TCRdb copy retains only in-frame clones and omits some. The sample carries around 200,000 clones, just under 75% recorded once. The material sequenced was PBMCs. The receptors shown here come from a woman aged 30 to 39 in good health and CMV-seropositive. Each CDR3 is given without its conserved first and last residue.

ASTGQFSYEQY,TRBJ2-7,11,TRBV28
ASSETAGGSMADTQY,TRBJ2-3,15,TRBV6-1
ASSQQGQGEQY,TRBJ2-7,11,TRBV5-1
ASSLDTLGGGANVLT,TRBJ2-6,15,TRBV5-1
ASSNTGGNQQPQH,TRBJ1-5,13,TRBV19
ASSPPASGKSDTDTQY,TRBJ2-3,16,TRBV18
ASSARQGETEAF,TRBJ1-1,12,TRBV25-1
ASSPGTERPSGANVLT,TRBJ2-6,16,TRBV5-8
ASSFRGRAGETQY,TRBJ2-5,13,TRBV7-9
ASSPRTGSVANEKLF,TRBJ1-4,15,TRBV7-9
ASSLGWAGTDTQY,TRBJ2-3,13,TRBV7-6
ASSSEGTAAEGYT,TRBJ1-2,13,TRBV28
ASSPAGQGHEQY,TRBJ2-7,12,TRBV11-2